This entry is about one T cell receptor (beta chain). This specimen comes from a study of blood T cell repertoires in COVID-19. Study-level background: Italy, Spain and the United States were the sources of the convalescent and acute COVID-19 samples. The analysed material was cDNA or gDNA that came from T cells, B-cell-depleted T cells, or PBMCs.

How the authors handled the data: Amplification from reference gene primers served as the basis for estimated nucleated cell counts. Only in-frame clones appear in the TCRdb table, and some are missing; sequencing was by immunoSEQ multiplex PCR. D and trimming come from the DNA, and the V and J calls and clone size come from that table. This table holds about 270,000 clones, 87% found once. The CDR3 totals 16 residues. Trimming removed 2 bases from V and 2 bases from J; junction bases left unmatched: 6. In germline, CDR1 is KGHDR, CDR2 SFDVKD. The receptor was isolated from a woman aged 50 to 60 with acute or convalescent COVID-19. Material for sequencing was peripheral blood. The gene calls are TRBV24-1 and TRBJ1-1; the match to TRBD1 covers 8 bases. This CDR3 is CATSDSRQGANTEAFF. CDR3 nucleotides: TGTGCCACCAGTGATTCCCGGCAGGGGGCAAACACTGAAGCTTTCTTT.